This T cell receptor (beta chain) derives from a study of T cells in narcolepsy. Study-level points and caveats: Reportedly, autoreactive clonotypes were serially detected in patients' blood but not controls'. HCRT-specific and TRIB2-specific autoreactive clonotypes appeared among same-patient CSF and blood CD4+ clonotypes.

Trimming left V 3 bases short and J 1 base short, with 13 bases between. The germline V gene encodes CDR1 MNHEY and CDR2 SMNVEV (reference sequence). The CDR3 covers 17 residues. Profiling relied on immunoSEQ multiplex PCR, and the TCRdb table lists in-frame clones only, not all of them. The profile shows some 35,000 clones, roughly four fifths of them singletons. As for this clone: Its target is unknown.

Sequenced sample: CD45RA- memory CD4+ T cells from PBMCs. V gene TRBV27 combines with J gene TRBJ2-6; no firm D call. This TCR was recovered from a human donor with narcolepsy. The chain's CDR3 is CASSLTVTFSGANVLTF. The DNA of the CDR3 is TGTGCCAGCAGTTTGACTGTTACCTTTTCTGGGGCCAACGTCCTGACTTTC. Full variable domain (remainder filled in from reference TRBV27 and TRBJ2-6): EAQVTQNPRYLITVTGKKLTVTCSQNMNHEYMSWYRQDPGLGLRQIYYSMNVEVTDKGDVPEGYKVSRKEKRNFPLILESPSPNQTSLYFCASSLTVTFSGANVLTFGAGSRLTVL.